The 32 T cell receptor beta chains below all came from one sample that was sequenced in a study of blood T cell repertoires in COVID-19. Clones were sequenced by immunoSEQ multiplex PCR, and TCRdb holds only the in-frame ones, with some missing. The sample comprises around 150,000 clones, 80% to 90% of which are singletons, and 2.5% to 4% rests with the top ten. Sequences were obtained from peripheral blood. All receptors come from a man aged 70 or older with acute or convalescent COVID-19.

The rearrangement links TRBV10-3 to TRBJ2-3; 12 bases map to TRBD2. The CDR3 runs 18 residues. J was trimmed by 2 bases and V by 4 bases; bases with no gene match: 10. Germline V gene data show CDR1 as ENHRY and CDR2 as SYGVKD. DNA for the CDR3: TGTGCCATCAGTGGCTCACTAGCGGGAGGCGCAAACACAGATACGCAGTATTTT. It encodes CAISGSLAGGANTDTQYF.

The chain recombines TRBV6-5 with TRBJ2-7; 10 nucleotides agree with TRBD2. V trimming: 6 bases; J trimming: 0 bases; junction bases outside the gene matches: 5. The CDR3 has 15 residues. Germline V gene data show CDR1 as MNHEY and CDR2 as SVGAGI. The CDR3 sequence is CASRGTSESSYEQYF. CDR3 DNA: TGTGCCAGCAGGGGGACTAGCGAGAGCTCCTACGAGCAGTACTTC.

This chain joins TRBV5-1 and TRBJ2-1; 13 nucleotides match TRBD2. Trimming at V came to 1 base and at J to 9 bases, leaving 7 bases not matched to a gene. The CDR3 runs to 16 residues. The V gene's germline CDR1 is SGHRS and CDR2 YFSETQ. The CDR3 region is CASSLLLAGGKGEQFF. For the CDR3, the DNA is TGCGCCAGCAGCTTGTTACTAGCGGGAGGGAAAGGTGAGCAGTTCTTC.

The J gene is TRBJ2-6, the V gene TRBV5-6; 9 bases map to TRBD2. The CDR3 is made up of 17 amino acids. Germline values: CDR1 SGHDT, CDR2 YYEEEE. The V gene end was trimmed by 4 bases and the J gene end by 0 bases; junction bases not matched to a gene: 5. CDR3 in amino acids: CASSAGGPLSGANVLTF. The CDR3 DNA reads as TGTGCCAGCAGCGCGGGAGGGCCCCTCTCTGGGGCCAACGTCCTGACTTTC.

This chain's CDR3 is CATSALTGGGYTF. The CDR3 DNA is TGTGCCACCAGTGCGCTGACAGGGGGTGGCTACACCTTC. The chain uses TRBV24-1 and TRBJ1-2; 9 bases map to TRBD1. The CDR3 is 13 amino acids. CDR1 KGHDR and CDR2 SFDVKD come from the germline V gene. Germline trimming cut 5 bases from V and 7 bases from J; bases unmatched to any gene: 4.

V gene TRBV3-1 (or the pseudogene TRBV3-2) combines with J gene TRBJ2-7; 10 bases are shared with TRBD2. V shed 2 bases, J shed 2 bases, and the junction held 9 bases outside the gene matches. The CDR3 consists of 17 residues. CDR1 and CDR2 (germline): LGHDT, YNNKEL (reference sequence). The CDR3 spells CASSQSHLAGEAYEQYF. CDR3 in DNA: TGTGCCAGCAGCCAATCCCACCTAGCGGGAGAAGCCTACGAGCAGTACTTC.

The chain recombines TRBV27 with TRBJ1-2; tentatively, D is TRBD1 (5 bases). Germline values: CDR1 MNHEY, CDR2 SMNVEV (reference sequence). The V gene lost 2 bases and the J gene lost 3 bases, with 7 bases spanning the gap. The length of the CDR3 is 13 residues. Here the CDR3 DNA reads TGTGCCAGCAGTTTAAAGGGGTACTATGGCTACACCTTC. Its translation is CASSLKGYYGYTF.

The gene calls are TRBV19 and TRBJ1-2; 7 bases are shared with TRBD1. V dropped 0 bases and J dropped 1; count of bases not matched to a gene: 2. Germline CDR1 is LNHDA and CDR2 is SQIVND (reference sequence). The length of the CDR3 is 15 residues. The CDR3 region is CASSIDRDSNYGYTF. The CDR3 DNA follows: TGTGCCAGTAGTATAGACCGGGACAGTAACTATGGCTACACCTTC. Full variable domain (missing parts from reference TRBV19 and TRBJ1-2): DGGITQSPKYLFRKEGQNVTLSCEQNLNHDAMYWYRQDPGQGLRLIYYSQIVNDFQKGDIAEGYSVSREKKESFPLTVTSAQKNPTAFYLCASSIDRDSNYGYTFGSGTRLTVV.

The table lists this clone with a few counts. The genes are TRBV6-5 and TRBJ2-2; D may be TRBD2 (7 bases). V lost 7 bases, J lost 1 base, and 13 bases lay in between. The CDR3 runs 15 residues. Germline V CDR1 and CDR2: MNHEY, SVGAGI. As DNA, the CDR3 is TGTGCCAGCACTAGGGGGGGACTGAACACCGGGGAGCTGTTTTTT. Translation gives CASTRGGLNTGELFF.

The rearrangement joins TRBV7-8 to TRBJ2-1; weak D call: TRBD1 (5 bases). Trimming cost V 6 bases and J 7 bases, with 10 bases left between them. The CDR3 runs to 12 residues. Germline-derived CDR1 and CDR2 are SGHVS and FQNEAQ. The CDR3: CASRQDQNEQFF. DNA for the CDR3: TGTGCCAGCAGACAGGACCAAAATGAGCAGTTCTTC.

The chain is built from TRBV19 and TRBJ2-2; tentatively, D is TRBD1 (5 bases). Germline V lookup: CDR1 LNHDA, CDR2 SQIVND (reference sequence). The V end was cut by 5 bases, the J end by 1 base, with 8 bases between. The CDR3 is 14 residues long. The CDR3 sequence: CASSPGWNTGELFF. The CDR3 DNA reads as TGTGCCAGTAGTCCAGGGTGGAACACCGGGGAGCTGTTTTTT.

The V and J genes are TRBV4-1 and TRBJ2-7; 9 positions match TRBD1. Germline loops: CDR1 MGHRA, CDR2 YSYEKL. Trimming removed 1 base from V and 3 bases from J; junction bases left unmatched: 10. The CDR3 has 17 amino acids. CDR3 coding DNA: TGCGCCAGCAGCCAAGGTTCACCGGGACAGGGAGGCTACGAGCAGTACTTC. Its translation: CASSQGSPGQGGYEQYF.

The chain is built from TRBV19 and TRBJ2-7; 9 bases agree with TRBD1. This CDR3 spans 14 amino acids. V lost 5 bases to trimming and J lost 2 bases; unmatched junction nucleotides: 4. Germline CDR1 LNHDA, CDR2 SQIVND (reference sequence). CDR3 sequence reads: CASSHGQGTYEQYF. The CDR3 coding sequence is TGTGCCAGTAGTCACGGACAGGGGACCTACGAGCAGTACTTC.

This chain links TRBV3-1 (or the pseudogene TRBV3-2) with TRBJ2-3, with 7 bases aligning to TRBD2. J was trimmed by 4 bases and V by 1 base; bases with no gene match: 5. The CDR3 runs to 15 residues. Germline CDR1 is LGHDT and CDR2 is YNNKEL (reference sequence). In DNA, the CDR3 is TGTGCCAGCAGCCAAGGGGGCGGGAGCTCAGATACGCAGTATTTT. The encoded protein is CASSQGGGSSDTQYF.

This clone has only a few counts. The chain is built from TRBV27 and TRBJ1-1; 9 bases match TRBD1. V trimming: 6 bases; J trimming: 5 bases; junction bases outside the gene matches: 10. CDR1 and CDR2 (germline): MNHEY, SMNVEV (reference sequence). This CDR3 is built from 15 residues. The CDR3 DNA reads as TGTGCCAGCAGCAGTCTACAGGGGGCCTGGACTGAAGCTTTCTTT. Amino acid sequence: CASSSLQGAWTEAFF.

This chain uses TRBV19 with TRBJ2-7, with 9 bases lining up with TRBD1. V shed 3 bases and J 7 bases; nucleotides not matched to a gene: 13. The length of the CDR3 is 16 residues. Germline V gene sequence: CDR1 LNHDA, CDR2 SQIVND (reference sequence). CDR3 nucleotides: TGTGCCAGTAGTATTAAGGTCTTGGGACAGGGAGGGGAGCAGTACTTC. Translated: CASSIKVLGQGGEQYF.

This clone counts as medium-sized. CDR3 DNA sequence: TGTGCCAGCAGCCGCCTTCCAGGGGACTCCTACGAGCAGTACTTC. Encoded protein: CASSRLPGDSYEQYF. The chain joins TRBV3-1 (or the pseudogene TRBV3-2) to TRBJ2-7, with D perhaps matching TRBD1 (6 bases). There are 15 residues in the CDR3. V was cut by 4 bases and J by 0 bases, with 13 bases left in between. Germline V gene lookup returns CDR1 LGHDT and CDR2 YNNKEL (reference sequence).

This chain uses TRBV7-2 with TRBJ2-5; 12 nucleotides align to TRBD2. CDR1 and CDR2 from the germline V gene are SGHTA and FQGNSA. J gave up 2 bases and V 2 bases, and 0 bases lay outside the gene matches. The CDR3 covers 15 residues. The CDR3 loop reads CASSLTSGRQETQYF. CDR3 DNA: TGTGCCAGCAGCTTAACTAGCGGGAGGCAAGAGACCCAGTACTTC.

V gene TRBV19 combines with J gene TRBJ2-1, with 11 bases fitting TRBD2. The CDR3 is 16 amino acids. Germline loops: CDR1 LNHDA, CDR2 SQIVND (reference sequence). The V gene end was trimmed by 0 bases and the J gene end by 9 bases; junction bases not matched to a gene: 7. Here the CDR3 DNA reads TGTGCCAGTAGTATAGATCAGGCTAGCGGGAGGAGTGAGCAGTTCTTC. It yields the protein CASSIDQASGRSEQFF.

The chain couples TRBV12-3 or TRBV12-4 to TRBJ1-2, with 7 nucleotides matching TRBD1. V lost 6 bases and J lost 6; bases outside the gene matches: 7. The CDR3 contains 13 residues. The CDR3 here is CASRTGVFDGYTF. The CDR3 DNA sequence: TGTGCCAGCAGAACAGGGGTATTCGATGGCTACACCTTC.

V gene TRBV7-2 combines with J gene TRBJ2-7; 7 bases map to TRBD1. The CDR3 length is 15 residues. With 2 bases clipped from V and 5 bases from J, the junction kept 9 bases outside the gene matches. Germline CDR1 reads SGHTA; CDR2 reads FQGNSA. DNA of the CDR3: TGTGCCAGCAGCTTAATGCAGGGGGTAGGTCACGAGCAGTACTTC. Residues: CASSLMQGVGHEQYF.

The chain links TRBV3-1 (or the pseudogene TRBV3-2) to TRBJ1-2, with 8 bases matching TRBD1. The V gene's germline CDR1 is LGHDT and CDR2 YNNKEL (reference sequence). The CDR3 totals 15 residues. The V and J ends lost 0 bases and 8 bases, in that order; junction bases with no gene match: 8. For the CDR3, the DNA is TGTGCCAGCAGCCAAGAGGTGACAGGGGCAGGAGGCTACACCTTC. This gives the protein CASSQEVTGAGGYTF.

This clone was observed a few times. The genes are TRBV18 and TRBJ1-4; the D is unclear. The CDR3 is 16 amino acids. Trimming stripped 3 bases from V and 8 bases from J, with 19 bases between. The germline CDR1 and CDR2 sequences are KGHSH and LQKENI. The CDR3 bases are TGTGCCAGCTCACCTACGGTAAGCTTACGGGAGGAAAAACTGTTTTTT. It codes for CASSPTVSLREEKLFF.

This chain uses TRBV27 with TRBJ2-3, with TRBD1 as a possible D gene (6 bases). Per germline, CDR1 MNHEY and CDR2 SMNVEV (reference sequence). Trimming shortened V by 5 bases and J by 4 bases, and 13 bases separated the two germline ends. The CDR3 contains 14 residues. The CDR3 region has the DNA TGTGCCAGCAGTATCGACAGGCGGGCAGATACGCAGTATTTT. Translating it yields CASSIDRRADTQYF.

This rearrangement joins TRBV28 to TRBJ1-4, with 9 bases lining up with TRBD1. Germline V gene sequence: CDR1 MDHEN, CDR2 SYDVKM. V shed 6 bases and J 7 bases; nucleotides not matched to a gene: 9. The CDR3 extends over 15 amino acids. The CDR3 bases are TGTGCCAGCAGCCCAGGACAGGGGTTTGGTGAAAAACTGTTTTTT. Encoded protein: CASSPGQGFGEKLFF.

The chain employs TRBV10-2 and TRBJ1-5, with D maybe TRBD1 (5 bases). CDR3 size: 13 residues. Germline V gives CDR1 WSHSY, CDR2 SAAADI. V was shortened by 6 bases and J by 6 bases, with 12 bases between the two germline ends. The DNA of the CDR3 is TGCGCCAGCAGGCAGGGAGGCGGTCAGCCCCAGCATTTT. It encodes CASRQGGGQPQHF.

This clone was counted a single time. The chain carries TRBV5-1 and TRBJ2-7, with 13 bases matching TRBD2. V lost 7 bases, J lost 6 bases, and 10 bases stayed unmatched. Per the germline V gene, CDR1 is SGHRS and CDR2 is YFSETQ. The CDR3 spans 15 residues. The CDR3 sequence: CASSTTSGRSGEQYF. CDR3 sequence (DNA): TGCGCCAGCTCTACGACTAGCGGGAGGTCGGGCGAGCAGTACTTC.

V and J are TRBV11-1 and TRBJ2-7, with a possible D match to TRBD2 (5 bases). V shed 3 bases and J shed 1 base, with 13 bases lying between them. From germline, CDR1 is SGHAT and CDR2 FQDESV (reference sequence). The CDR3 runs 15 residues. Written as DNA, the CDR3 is TGTGCCAGCAGCTTCGTTAGGAGCGGATCCTACGAGCAGTACTTC. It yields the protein CASSFVRSGSYEQYF.

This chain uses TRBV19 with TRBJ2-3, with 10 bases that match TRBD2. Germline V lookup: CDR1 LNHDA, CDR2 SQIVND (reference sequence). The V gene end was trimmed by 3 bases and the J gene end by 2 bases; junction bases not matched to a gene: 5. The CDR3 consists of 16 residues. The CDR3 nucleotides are TGTGCCAGTAGTATCGCCCTAGCGGGAGTCACAGATACGCAGTATTTT. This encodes CASSIALAGVTDTQYF. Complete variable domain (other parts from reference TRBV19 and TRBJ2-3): DGGITQSPKYLFRKEGQNVTLSCEQNLNHDAMYWYRQDPGQGLRLIYYSQIVNDFQKGDIAEGYSVSREKKESFPLTVTSAQKNPTAFYLCASSIALAGVTDTQYFGPGTRLTVL.

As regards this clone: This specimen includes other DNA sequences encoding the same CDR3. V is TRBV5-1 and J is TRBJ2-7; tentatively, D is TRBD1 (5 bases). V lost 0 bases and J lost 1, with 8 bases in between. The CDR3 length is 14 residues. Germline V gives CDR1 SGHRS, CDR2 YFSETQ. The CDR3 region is CASSLGPGSYEQYF. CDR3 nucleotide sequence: TGCGCCAGCAGCTTGGGCCCAGGGTCCTACGAGCAGTACTTC.

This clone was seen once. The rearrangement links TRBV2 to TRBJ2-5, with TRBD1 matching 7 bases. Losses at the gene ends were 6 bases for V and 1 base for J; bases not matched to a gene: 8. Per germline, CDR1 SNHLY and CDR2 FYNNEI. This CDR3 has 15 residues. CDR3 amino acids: CASRARGPRQETQYF. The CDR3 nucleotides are TGTGCCAGCAGGGCAAGGGGGCCCCGCCAAGAGACCCAGTACTTC.

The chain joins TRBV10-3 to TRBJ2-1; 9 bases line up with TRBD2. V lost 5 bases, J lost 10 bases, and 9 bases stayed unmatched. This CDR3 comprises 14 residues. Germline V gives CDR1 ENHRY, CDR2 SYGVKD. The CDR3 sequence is CAISQLAGDVEQFF. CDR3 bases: TGTGCCATCAGTCAACTAGCGGGTGACGTGGAGCAGTTCTTC.